This T cell receptor beta chain was obtained from a study of T cells after yellow fever vaccination. Study outcomes and limitations: There was a possibility that FACS-sorted repertoires contained abundant clonotypes contaminating from the bulk population.

Germline V gene sequence: CDR1 SGDLS, CDR2 YYNGEE. The ends were cut back, 0 bases at V and 0 bases at J, with 7 bases in the middle. This CDR3 region has 14 residues. TCRdb itself ran the 5' RACE reads through MiXCR, one entry per CDR3 protein. This table has 400,000 or so distinct CDR3 sequences, roughly a sixth appearing once. This clonotype turned up a few times. Its antigen is currently unknown. The source of this sequence is a man between 18 and 35 years old who received the YFV17D yellow fever vaccine. This chain joins TRBV9 and TRBJ2-7; D unclear. This specimen was PBMCs, taken before the yellow fever booster vaccination. CDR3: CASSVAAVSYEQYF. For the CDR3, the DNA is TGTGCCAGCAGCGTAGCAGCTGTCTCCTACGAGCAGTACTTC.